The text below deals with one T cell receptor (beta chain). Its antigen is still unknown. These data are taken from a study of blood T cells in healthy people across ages. Broader study findings: Naive CD4+ cell counts and diversity both ran higher in long-lived than in aged donors. Those diversity estimates obtained from one million T cells were thought to be underestimates.

Trimming at V came to 6 bases and at J to 2 bases, leaving 8 bases not matched to a gene. The CDR3 sequence is 16 residues long. Together with a sample-barcoded 5' primer, a J-beta primer mix was included in a second PCR lasting about 6 to 11 cycles. TCRdb independently ran MiXCR on the 5' RACE reads; one entry per CDR3 protein. The repertoire holds about 1,400,000 distinct CDR3 sequences, with roughly 45% as singletons. Per-sample PBMC isolation yielded at least 6.5 million cells. The genes are TRBV12-3 or TRBV12-4 and TRBJ2-3; 10 bases are shared with TRBD1. The sequenced sample was blood. This sequence was found in a woman in her late teens or twenties in good health. The CDR3 reads CASSKEGTGDTDTQYF. The CDR3 nucleotides read TGTGCCAGCAGCAAAGAAGGGACAGGGGACACAGATACGCAGTATTTT.